The 26 T cell receptor beta chains in this list originate from one sample, sequenced in a study of blood T cell repertoires in COVID-19. Only in-frame clones appear in the TCRdb table, and some are missing; sequencing was by immunoSEQ multiplex PCR. The repertoire has a few hundred thousand clones, around nine tenths of them found once; the top ten carry more than 4.5%. The source material was peripheral blood. These receptors came from a woman aged 60-75 years with COVID-19, enrolled during active disease.

V and J are TRBV4-2 and TRBJ1-2; 8 nucleotides line up with TRBD1. The CDR3 runs 17 residues. With V trimmed by 0 bases and J by 2 bases, 8 bases remained unmatched. The germline gives CDR1 LGHNA, CDR2 YNFKEQ. As DNA, the CDR3 is TGTGCCAGCAGCCAAGATGAGTGGCAGGGGGCAAACTATGGCTACACCTTC. It codes for CASSQDEWQGANYGYTF.

For the CDR3, the DNA is TGTGCCAGCAAGTCGACAGGGAGGACTGAAGCTTTCTTT. It encodes CASKSTGRTEAFF. This chain joins TRBV27 and TRBJ1-1; the match to TRBD1 covers 7 bases. The CDR3 covers 13 residues. From germline, CDR1 is MNHEY and CDR2 SMNVEV (reference sequence). V dropped 7 bases and J dropped 5; count of bases not matched to a gene: 7.

This clone has only one observation. As DNA, the CDR3 is TGTGCCAGCAGTTCCCCGGGGACTAGCGGGAGTCGGTACAATGAGCAGTTCTTC. Translating gives CASSSPGTSGSRYNEQFF. The rearrangement joins TRBV27 to TRBJ2-1, with 14 bases lining up with TRBD2. Germline CDR1 reads MNHEY; CDR2 reads SMNVEV (reference sequence). The CDR3 is made up of 18 amino acids. J lost 4 bases, V lost 4 bases, and 9 bases had no gene match.

The chain recombines TRBV30 with TRBJ1-4, with D possibly TRBD1 on 5 matching bases. This CDR3 contains 14 residues. The germline V and J ends were trimmed by 0 bases and 7 bases, with 12 bases remaining between them. Germline-derived CDR1 and CDR2 are GTSNPN and SVGIG (reference sequence). In nucleotides, the CDR3 is TGTGCCTGGAGTGTCACCGACAGTTTTGAAAAACTGTTTTTT. Protein sequence: CAWSVTDSFEKLFF.

The chain combines TRBV4-1 with TRBJ2-3; 9 bases align to TRBD2. Germline CDR1 reads MGHRA; CDR2 reads YSYEKL. The CDR3 loop spans 17 amino acids. The V and J ends lost 0 bases and 4 bases, in that order; junction bases with no gene match: 8. CDR3 nucleotide sequence: TGCGCCAGCAGCCAAGAAGGGCCTAGCGGGGATTCAGATACGCAGTATTTT. Its protein product is CASSQEGPSGDSDTQYF.

The genes are TRBV7-2 and TRBJ2-5; 8 bases agree with TRBD1. CDR1 and CDR2 (germline): SGHTA, FQGNSA. V trimming: 5 bases; J trimming: 4 bases; junction bases outside the gene matches: 3. This CDR3 spans 13 amino acids. The CDR3 is CASSTTGGETQYF. The CDR3 DNA sequence: TGTGCCAGCAGCACTACAGGGGGAGAGACCCAGTACTTC.

This chain uses TRBV27 with TRBJ1-1; no clear D. V was trimmed by 5 bases and J by 1 base, leaving 14 bases between them. This CDR3 spans 15 amino acids. The germline V gene has CDR1 MNHEY and CDR2 SMNVEV (reference sequence). The DNA of the CDR3 is TGTGCCAGCAGTCCTCAGAGGTTGTGGAACACTGAAGCTTTCTTT. It is translated as CASSPQRLWNTEAFF.

The rearrangement links TRBV28 to TRBJ1-2; D might be TRBD1 (6 bases). Trimming shortened V by 6 bases and J by 1 base, and 12 bases separated the two germline ends. CDR3 length: 14 amino acids. The V gene's germline CDR1 is MDHEN and CDR2 SYDVKM. The CDR3 spells CASRRTAINYGYTF. The CDR3 nucleotides read TGTGCCAGCAGACGGACAGCAATTAACTATGGCTACACCTTC.

The chain uses TRBV4-2 and TRBJ2-2, with D possibly being TRBD2 (6 bases). CDR1 and CDR2 (germline): LGHNA, YNFKEQ. The ends were cut back, 4 bases at V and 7 bases at J, with 13 bases in the middle. The CDR3 has 14 amino acids. Here the CDR3 DNA reads TGTGCCAGCAGCCTAAGGAGGGAGGACGGGGAGCTGTTTTTT. This translates into CASSLRREDGELFF.

This clone was seen a single time. The chain combines TRBV11-2 with TRBJ1-4; D gene uncertain. V dropped 1 base and J dropped 0 bases, with 6 bases sitting between them. Germline-derived CDR1 and CDR2 are SGHAT and FQNNGV. The CDR3 runs 15 residues. CDR3 bases: TGTGCCAGCAGCTTAGCCCGAGCAACTAATGAAAAACTGTTTTTT. Translating it yields CASSLARATNEKLFF.

The chain joins TRBV28 to TRBJ1-1; D is unclear. V lost 1 base, J lost 8 bases, and 5 bases lay in between. The CDR3 loop spans 11 amino acids. Per the germline V gene, CDR1 is MDHEN and CDR2 is SYDVKM. CDR3 protein: CASSLFPEAFF. CDR3 bases: TGTGCCAGCAGTTTATTTCCGGAAGCTTTCTTT.

The chain uses TRBV4-1 and TRBJ1-6; a weak D match, TRBD1 (6 bases). This CDR3 is 15 amino acids long. V dropped 3 bases and J dropped 6 bases, with 12 bases sitting between them. The V gene's germline CDR1 is MGHRA and CDR2 YSYEKL. Here the CDR3 reads CASSHHGTTNSPLHF. The CDR3 DNA reads as TGCGCCAGCAGCCATCACGGGACAACTAATTCACCCCTCCACTTT.

The chain uses TRBV7-8 and TRBJ1-5; weak D call: TRBD1 (5 bases). The CDR3 sequence is 15 residues long. V was clipped by 1 base and J by 5 bases, with 12 bases between them. Germline CDR1 and CDR2: SGHVS and FQNEAQ. Written as DNA, the CDR3 is TGTGCCAGCAGCTTAGTCGGGGGAGGGGATCAGCCCCAGCATTTT. Residues: CASSLVGGGDQPQHF.

The V and J genes are TRBV9 and TRBJ2-1; 9 nucleotides align to TRBD2. CDR1 is SGDLS, CDR2 YYNGEE, per germline. The CDR3 extends over 14 amino acids. The V and J ends lost 5 bases and 5 bases, in that order; junction bases with no gene match: 5. The CDR3 DNA is TGTGCCAGCAGTCTAGCGGGAATGAACAATGAGCAGTTCTTC. Translation gives CASSLAGMNNEQFF.

This chain's CDR3 is CASSFSVPSQWQFF. The CDR3 DNA sequence: TGTGCCAGCAGTTTCTCTGTCCCTTCACAGTGGCAGTTCTTC. The chain employs TRBV28 and TRBJ2-1; D is unclear. V was cut by 3 bases and J by 12 bases, with 18 bases left in between. Germline CDR1 is MDHEN and CDR2 is SYDVKM. This CDR3 has 14 amino acids.

The V gene is TRBV28, the J gene TRBJ1-5; D might be TRBD1 (5 bases). The CDR3 spans 18 residues. The germline V gene has CDR1 MDHEN and CDR2 SYDVKM. The V and J ends lost 4 bases and 0 bases respectively, with 19 bases between them. The chain's CDR3 is CASSSTLGGDYSNQPQHF. CDR3 sequence (DNA): TGTGCCAGCAGTTCAACTCTCGGGGGGGACTATAGCAATCAGCCCCAGCATTTT.

The chain uses TRBV4-2 and TRBJ1-5; D possibly corresponds to TRBD1 (6 bases). This CDR3 spans 14 amino acids. CDR1 LGHNA and CDR2 YNFKEQ come from the germline V gene. V was trimmed by 4 bases and J by 0 bases, leaving 7 bases between them. For the CDR3, the DNA is TGTGCCAGCAGCCGGGACACTAGCAATCAGCCCCAGCATTTT. Translated, it gives CASSRDTSNQPQHF.

This rearrangement joins TRBV28 to TRBJ2-3; 11 nucleotides line up with TRBD2. In germline, CDR1 is MDHEN, CDR2 SYDVKM. With 3 bases clipped from V and 5 bases from J, the junction kept 7 bases outside the gene matches. The CDR3 is 16 amino acids. In DNA, the CDR3 is TGTGCCAGCAGTTTTTTAGCGGGAGGGCCCGTAGATACGCAGTATTTT. The encoded protein is CASSFLAGGPVDTQYF.

The chain is built from TRBV6-5 and TRBJ1-2; D remains unclear. V was clipped by 0 bases and J by 4 bases, with 9 bases between them. The V gene's germline CDR1 is MNHEY and CDR2 SVGAGI. The CDR3 covers 14 residues. The CDR3 region has the DNA TGTGCCAGCAGTTACTCGGGCAGACGCTATGGCTACACCTTC. Protein product: CASSYSGRRYGYTF.

The rearrangement links TRBV5-1 to TRBJ1-5, with D hard to call. The CDR3 length is 14 residues. V was trimmed by 2 bases and J by 5 bases, leaving 11 bases between them. In germline, CDR1 is SGHRS, CDR2 YFSETQ. DNA of the CDR3: TGCGCCAGCAGCTTCTCTGGAAGCGATCAGCCCCAGCATTTT. Its translation: CASSFSGSDQPQHF.

The V and J genes are TRBV7-9 and TRBJ1-3; D not certain. The CDR3 runs to 15 residues. V was pared by 9 bases and J by 8 bases, with 23 bases between. Germline V gene lookup returns CDR1 SEHNR and CDR2 FQNEAQ (reference sequence). CDR3 nucleotides: TGTGCCAGTTCAGGTTTACGGTCAGACGGGGACACCATATATTTT. This gives the protein CASSGLRSDGDTIYF.

The chain employs TRBV7-2 and TRBJ1-6, with 12 nucleotides matching TRBD1. CDR3 length: 15 amino acids. Trimming took 4 bases from V and 7 from J; bases not matched to a gene: 2. The germline CDR1 and CDR2 sequences are SGHTA and FQGNSA. The CDR3 sequence: CASSSGTGGNSPLHF. The CDR3 DNA sequence: TGTGCCAGCAGCTCCGGGACAGGGGGCAATTCACCCCTCCACTTT.

The CDR3 spells CASSYGQRNTIYF. CDR3 nucleotides: TGTGCCAGCAGTTACGGACAGAGAAACACCATATATTTT. This chain uses TRBV6-5 with TRBJ1-3; possible D gene TRBD1, 6 bases. This CDR3 has 13 amino acids. Between the trimmed V and J ends, which lost 2 bases and 5 bases, there was a span of 7 bases. The germline gives CDR1 MNHEY, CDR2 SVGAGI.

The table lists this clone with a few counts. The chain uses TRBV20-1 and TRBJ2-7, with D possibly being TRBD1 (6 bases). The germline V gene encodes CDR1 DFQATT and CDR2 SNEGSKA (reference sequence). Trimming took off 3 bases at V and 2 bases at J, with 17 bases between the two ends. The CDR3 covers 15 residues. Here the CDR3 DNA reads TGCAGTGCTAGTGTACAGGGAAAACTTCCCTACGAGCAGTACTTC. Amino acid sequence: CSASVQGKLPYEQYF.

Comment on this clone: The junction shows a germline mismatch at one end, possibly a read error. This chain joins TRBV11-2 and TRBJ1-2; tentative D call: TRBD1 (5 bases). Germline V CDR1 and CDR2: SGHAT, FQNNGV. The CDR3 sequence is 16 residues long. The CDR3 DNA reads TGTGCCAGCAGTTTAGGGATGGGATTGGGACTCGGGGGCTACACCTTC. Protein: CASSLGMGLGLGGYTF.

This sequence joins TRBV30 and TRBJ1-1; D possibly corresponds to TRBD1 (6 bases). Trimming took 4 bases from V and 5 from J, leaving 14 bases between them. This CDR3 has 13 residues. Germline CDR1 GTSNPN, CDR2 SVGIG (reference sequence). The CDR3 spells CAWILSRGTEAFF. DNA of the CDR3: TGTGCCTGGATATTGAGCAGGGGAACTGAAGCTTTCTTT.